These T cell receptor beta chains were read from a single sample in a study of identical twins. TCRdb independently ran MiXCR on the 5' RACE reads; one entry per CDR3 protein. The profile shows a few hundred thousand distinct CDR3 sequences, 6.5% to 9.5% of them singletons. This same sample was also part of a study on yellow fever vaccine responses in identical twins.

Source material: CD8+ T cells sorted from blood. These TCRs come from a woman aged 18-29 years in good health. CDR3s include the opening cysteine and the closing phenylalanine or tryptophan. The D gene is left open where the match is weak. The size entry is marked missing in some rows and otherwise reads once, few, many or a size class.

D	V	size	J	DNA	CDR3
TRBD2	TRBV4-1	.	TRBJ2-7	TGCGCCAGCAGCCCACGGGCGGGGGGGGCCTACGAGCAGTACTTC	CASSPRAGGAYEQYF
TRBD1	TRBV6-2/TRBV6-3	few	TRBJ2-1	TGTGCCAGCAGTTACGCCAAAACAGGGGGACCCTACAATGAGCAGTTCTTC	CASSYAKTGGPYNEQFF
TRBD2	TRBV5-1	many	TRBJ2-5	TGCGCCAGCAGCCACGACAGGGCACTAGCGGGAGTGGTGAGGATCAGACAAGAGACCCAGTACTTC	CASSHDRALAGVVRIRQETQYF
.	TRBV25-1	.	TRBJ2-7	TGTGCCAGCAGTGACCGGAACTACGAGCAGTACTTC	CASSDRNYEQYF
TRBD1	TRBV4-1	.	TRBJ2-5	TGCGCCAGCAGCCCACAGGGGATACAAGAGACCCAGTACTTC	CASSPQGIQETQYF
.	TRBV3-1	many	TRBJ2-7	TGTGCCAGCAGCCAAGAGCGATTTCCCTACGAGCAGTACTTC	CASSQERFPYEQYF
TRBD2	TRBV7-9	.	TRBJ2-3	TGTGCCAGCAGGTTTCTAGCGGGTAGCACAGATACGCAGTATTTT	CASRFLAGSTDTQYF
.	TRBV7-9	few	TRBJ2-1	TGTGCCAGCAGCTTATTCAACGGAACCTACAATGAGCAGTTCTTC	CASSLFNGTYNEQFF
.	TRBV20-1	.	TRBJ2-3	TGCAGTGCTCGTTCCGGGGTAATTGGAGATACGCAGTATTTT	CSARSGVIGDTQYF
.	TRBV6-4	few	TRBJ2-4	TGTGCCAGCAGCGAGGAGAGGTGGGACATTCAGTACTTC	CASSEERWDIQYF
.	TRBV29-1	few	TRBJ1-5	TGCAGCGTTGTTGAGGAAAAAGGCTCTCAGCCCCAGCATTTT	CSVVEEKGSQPQHF
TRBD1	TRBV12-3/TRBV12-4	many	TRBJ1-1	TGTGCCAGCAGTACCCGACAGGGGCGGAACACTGAAGCTTTCTTT	CASSTRQGRNTEAFF
TRBD2	TRBV6-5	many	TRBJ2-1	TGTGCCAGCAGTTACCAGAGCGGGGGTTGGGACGAGCAGTTCTTC	CASSYQSGGWDEQFF
.	TRBV7-9	few	TRBJ2-7	TGTGCCAGCAGCATTATCGTCTACGAGCAGTACTTC	CASSIIVYEQYF
TRBD2	TRBV2	.	TRBJ2-4	TGTGCCAGCAGTGAATATGAGCGGGGGGGCTGGTCCAAAAACATTCAGTACTTC	CASSEYERGGWSKNIQYF
.	TRBV10-3	.	TRBJ2-2	TGTGCCATCAGTGATCTGGTAGGGATAGGATATTCCCCAGAAGTCACCGGGGAGCTGTTTTTT	CAISDLVGIGYSPEVTGELFF
TRBD2	TRBV29-1	.	TRBJ2-5	TGCAGCGTTGTCCTCCACTGGGGGACTAGCGGCTTTCGAGAGACCCAGTACTTC	CSVVLHWGTSGFRETQYF